Listed below are T cell receptor beta chains from one sample, sequenced in a study of prognosis after radiotherapy for stage I lung cancer. TCRdb analysed the multiplex PCR reads with MiXCR anew, one entry per CDR3 protein. The table shows 51,000 or so distinct CDR3 sequences, with roughly 36% occurring only once. The sequencing used PBMCs, collected before or after stereotactic body radiation therapy (not recorded which). The source of these receptors is a donor aged 50 or older with non-small cell lung cancer. Both conserved end residues are part of each CDR3. D genes are given only for firm matches. Some rows mark clone size as missing; the rest say once, few, many or name a class of expanded clone.

J,V,size,D,DNA,CDR3
TRBJ1-5,TRBV3-1,many,NA,TGTGCCAGCAGCCAGGGTATCAGCGGTAATCAGCCCCAGCATTTT,CASSQGISGNQPQHF
TRBJ2-2,TRBV6-1,many,TRBD1,TGTGCCAGCACCAACCGGGACAGGGACGGGGAGCTGTTTTTT,CASTNRDRDGELFF
TRBJ2-5,TRBV7-9,NA,NA,TGTGCCAGCAGCCCTAGAGGCCTGGGACCAAATCAAGAGACCCAGTACTTC,CASSPRGLGPNQETQYF
TRBJ1-2,TRBV28,many,NA,TGTGCCAGCATAGCAGGGCTTACAAAGGGCTACACCTTC,CASIAGLTKGYTF
TRBJ2-1,TRBV28,many,NA,TGTGCCAGCATGAAGTCTCGTGGGCAGTTCTTC,CASMKSRGQFF
TRBJ2-7,TRBV3-1,NA,NA,TGTGCCAGCAGCGGAGGGGGATACGAGCAGTACTTC,CASSGGGYEQYF
TRBJ1-6,TRBV3-1,many,NA,TGTGCCAGCAGCCCATATGTGGGTTCACCCCTCCACTTT,CASSPYVGSPLHF
TRBJ1-3,TRBV28,many,NA,TGTGCCCACGGGGAGGATTTGCGTGGAAACACCATATATTTT,CAHGEDLRGNTIYF
TRBJ2-2,TRBV7-2,many,NA,TGTGCCAGCAGCTTTGGGCAGGGTAGCTGGGGGGAGCTGTTTTTT,CASSFGQGSWGELFF
TRBJ1-1,TRBV5-1,many,NA,TGCGCCAGCAGCCGCGGGACGGCAAACACTGAAGCTTTCTTT,CASSRGTANTEAFF
TRBJ1-5,TRBV12-3/TRBV12-4,many,TRBD1,TGTGCCAGCAGTAGTGGACAGGGGGCTAGCAATCAGCCCCAGCATTTT,CASSSGQGASNQPQHF
TRBJ1-1,TRBV28,many,NA,TGTGCCAGCCGGTGGGGGGCGAACACTGAAGCTTTCTTT,CASRWGANTEAFF
TRBJ2-2,TRBV2,NA,TRBD2,TGTGCCAGCAGGGAGCTTAGCGGGTCCACCGGGGAGATGTTTTTT,CASRELSGSTGEMFF
TRBJ2-7,TRBV20-1,NA,TRBD2,TGCAGTGCTAGAGATCTGGGACTAGCGGGCCCCATCTACAATGGGCAGTACTTC,CSARDLGLAGPIYNGQYF
TRBJ2-1,TRBV12-3/TRBV12-4,NA,NA,TGTGCCAGTAGTCTCCTCAGTGCGGGATGCAATGAGCAGTTCTTC,CASSLLSAGCNEQFF
TRBJ2-5,TRBV5-1,once,TRBD2,TGCGCCAGCAGCCCGTTCAAAAGGACTAGCGGGGAAGAGACCCAGTACTTC,CASSPFKRTSGEETQYF
TRBJ2-5,TRBV15,many,TRBD1,TGTGCCACCTCTAGACAGGGCCGTTTGGAGACCCAGTACTTC,CATSRQGRLETQYF
TRBJ1-1,TRBV7-9,many,NA,TGTGCCACTACCGGGACAATCAACACTGAAGCTTTCTTT,CATTGTINTEAFF
TRBJ2-2,TRBV18,many,NA,TGTGCCAGCTCACCGCCGAGTCTGAGGGAGCTGTTTTTT,CASSPPSLRELFF
TRBJ1-5,TRBV2,NA,NA,TGTGCCAGCAGATACTCTCGGGTTAGCAATCAGCCCCAGCATTTT,CASRYSRVSNQPQHF
TRBJ2-1,TRBV6-1,many,TRBD1,TGTGCCAGCAGCCGGGACAGGGAATACAATGAGCAGTTCTTC,CASSRDREYNEQFF
TRBJ2-2,TRBV19,NA,NA,TGTGCCAGTAGGGAAACAGCGAACACCGGGGAGCTGTTTTTT,CASRETANTGELFF
TRBJ2-7,TRBV6-1,many,TRBD1,TGTGCCAGCAGCCGAAACCCCGGGACAGGGGACTACGAGCAGTACTTC,CASSRNPGTGDYEQYF
TRBJ1-5,TRBV12-3/TRBV12-4,many,NA,TGTGCCAGCAGTGTATTGGAGCGTCAGCCCCAGCATTTT,CASSVLERQPQHF
TRBJ2-7,TRBV20-1,NA,TRBD2,TGCAGTGCTAGACCATATCGACTAGCGTCCTCCTACGAGCAGTACTTC,CSARPYRLASSYEQYF
TRBJ2-3,TRBV6-2/TRBV6-3,many,NA,TGTGCCAGCAGTTGGCCCCCCAGGGATCAAACAGATACGCAGTATTTT,CASSWPPRDQTDTQYF
TRBJ2-2,TRBV7-3,NA,NA,TGTGCCAGCAGCTTAATAGCAGGTAATGCCTGGGAGCTGTTTTTT,CASSLIAGNAWELFF
TRBJ1-5,TRBV6-1,NA,NA,TGTGCCAGCAGCAAAGCCCTGAATCAGCCCCAGCATTTT,CASSKALNQPQHF
TRBJ1-1,TRBV7-9,medium-sized,NA,TGTGCCAGCAGCGGGACCGGGACATGGTCAGGGAACACTGAAGCTTTCTTT,CASSGTGTWSGNTEAFF
TRBJ2-3,TRBV5-5,many,NA,TGTGCCAGCAGCTTGTTGGTGGTCCCGGGGGTGGATACGCAGTATTTT,CASSLLVVPGVDTQYF
TRBJ1-5,TRBV6-1,NA,NA,TGTACCAGCAGTGTGGAAGGGTCCTTTAGCAATCAGCCCCAGCATTTT,CTSSVEGSFSNQPQHF
TRBJ2-3,TRBV5-1,NA,TRBD2,TGCTCCAGCAGCCCGGGGGGAGCAGATACGCAGTATTTT,CSSSPGGADTQYF
TRBJ1-1,TRBV27,many,NA,TGTGCCAGCAGTAGGATCTCAGGGACGGGGAGGCGGACTGAAGCTTTCTTT,CASSRISGTGRRTEAFF
TRBJ2-1,TRBV4-1,many,TRBD2,TGCGCCAGCAGCCAAGTGGACCTGGGACTAGCCTACAATGAGCAGTTCTTC,CASSQVDLGLAYNEQFF
TRBJ2-1,TRBV20-1,many,TRBD2,TGCAGTGCCCCACTAGCGGGAGCCTGGGAGAATGAGCAGTTCTTC,CSAPLAGAWENEQFF
TRBJ1-2,TRBV2,medium-sized,NA,TGTGCCAGCAGTGGAGGGATGGCCAACTATGGCTACACCTTC,CASSGGMANYGYTF
TRBJ2-7,TRBV5-4,NA,NA,TGTGCCAGCAGCTTTACCAGCGAGCAGTACTTC,CASSFTSEQYF
TRBJ1-2,TRBV3-1,many,NA,TGTGCCAGCAGCCACCGATCCGGGGATGGCTACACCTTC,CASSHRSGDGYTF
TRBJ1-4,TRBV15,many,NA,TGTGCCACCAGCAGAGCCCCGTCAGTTGAAAAACTGTTTTTT,CATSRAPSVEKLFF
TRBJ1-1,TRBV30,NA,TRBD1,TGTGCCTTGAGTACGCAGGGGGCGCGGACTGAAGCTTTCTTC,CALSTQGARTEAFF
TRBJ2-1,TRBV7-2,once,NA,TGTGCCAGCAGCCCCCTGGGAGCGGCAGGTTATGATCAGTTCTTC,CASSPLGAAGYDQFF
TRBJ2-5,TRBV18,many,NA,TGTGCCAGCTCCCCCGGGACGGAACAAGAGACCCAGTACTTC,CASSPGTEQETQYF
TRBJ1-6,TRBV19,many,NA,TGTGCCAGCGGGACGGACACCTATAATTCACCCCTCCACTTT,CASGTDTYNSPLHF
TRBJ2-3,TRBV6-2/TRBV6-3,many,NA,TGTGCCAGCAGTTACTCCTGGCGAGACACAGATACGCAGTATTTT,CASSYSWRDTDTQYF
TRBJ2-4,TRBV4-3,NA,NA,TGCGCCAGCAGCCAAAAAGTAGGGGGACTAGCCAAAAACATTCAGTACTTC,CASSQKVGGLAKNIQYF
TRBJ1-2,TRBV7-2,NA,NA,TGTGGCAGCAGCTTAGGTCGCGCGACAGCCGGTACTAACTATGGCTACACCTTC,CGSSLGRATAGTNYGYTF
TRBJ1-1,TRBV11-2,many,NA,TGTGCCAGCAGTCCCACGCGGGGTAGGACTGAAGCTTTCTTT,CASSPTRGRTEAFF
TRBJ2-5,TRBV7-2,many,NA,TGTGCCAGCAGCTTGGCTTCGGCGGACAAAACCCAGTACTTC,CASSLASADKTQYF
TRBJ1-1,TRBV4-2,many,TRBD1,TGTGCCAGCAGCCAAGAAACAGGGGGGCGTGAAGCTTTCTTT,CASSQETGGREAFF
TRBJ1-4,TRBV7-9,many,NA,TGTGCCAGCAGCTTGCGACAGTCTAATGAAAAACTGTTTTTT,CASSLRQSNEKLFF
TRBJ1-4,TRBV7-9,many,NA,TGTGCCAGCAGCTTGTCCAATGAAAAACTGTTTTTT,CASSLSNEKLFF
TRBJ2-3,TRBV5-1,many,TRBD1,TGCGCCAGCAGCTTTGTCGCAGGGGGCCCTATCACAGATACGCAGTATTTT,CASSFVAGGPITDTQYF
TRBJ2-7,TRBV6-1,many,TRBD2,TGTGCCAGCCGGAGGCCCGGCGGGGTAGCGGGAGGCTACGAGCAGTACTTC,CASRRPGGVAGGYEQYF
TRBJ2-3,TRBV20-1,NA,TRBD2,TGCAGTGCTCATAGGGTGGCTAGCGGGAGTGGAGGGGGCACAGATACGCAGTATTTT,CSAHRVASGSGGGTDTQYF
TRBJ1-4,TRBV4-1,medium-sized,NA,TGCGCCAGCAGCCAACGCCTGCCGGGACAACTTGCAACTAATGAAAAACTGTTTTTT,CASSQRLPGQLATNEKLFF
TRBJ2-7,TRBV11-2,many,TRBD2,TGTGCCAGCAGCTTATTACGGACTAGGGCCTACGAGCAGTACTTC,CASSLLRTRAYEQYF
TRBJ2-7,TRBV20-1,NA,NA,TGCAGTGCTACCCGACAGGTTACCTACGAGCAGTACTTC,CSATRQVTYEQYF
TRBJ1-5,TRBV6-1,NA,NA,TGTGCCAGCAGTGAACTTCCACCGGGGAGCAATCAGCCCCAGCATTTT,CASSELPPGSNQPQHF
TRBJ2-3,TRBV5-1,NA,NA,TGCGCCAGCAGCTCCCATGTAGATACGCAGTATTTT,CASSSHVDTQYF
TRBJ2-1,TRBV20-1,many,TRBD2,TGCAGTGCTGTAGCGGGAGCGGTCAATGAGCAGTTCTTC,CSAVAGAVNEQFF